This T cell receptor (beta chain) was identified during a study of metastatic and nonmetastatic thyroid tumors. Patients underwent thyroid surgery, and none had received any treatment before it. CDR1 and CDR2 from the germline V gene are MGHRA and YSYEKL. CDR3 size: 14 residues. V was pared by 8 bases and J by 5 bases, with 18 bases between. TCRdb used MiXCR to call clones anew from the PCR reads. Of more than 50,000 clones listed, about 20% are singletons. Remarks on this clone: This sample includes further DNA sequences coding for the same CDR3.

The receptor comes from a female donor with papillary thyroid cancer or a benign thyroid nodule (not recorded which). Some clones in this sample may be carry-over from other donors' samples. The specimen was blood. The rearrangement uses TRBV4-1 and TRBJ1-1; the D gene is possibly TRBD1 (5 bases). CDR3 region: CASARAGTLTEAFF. The CDR3 DNA is TGCGCCAGCGCTAGGGCAGGGACCCTGACTGAAGCTTTCTTT.